At least ten counts were recorded for the clone carrying this T cell receptor (beta chain). The source material, RNA transcripts, was used to amplify TCR beta CDR3 regions. During a first-round RT-PCR of the TCR CDR3, the HTBI primer set was used. MiXCR was run by TCRdb on the multiplex PCR reads, yielding one entry per CDR3 protein. Of roughly 300,000 distinct CDR3 sequences in the sample, 25% to 30% are singletons; the top ten hold over 25%. The data are from a study of T cells in Graves' hyperthyroidism and ophthalmopathy. Among the patients, aged 18 to 65, hyperthyroidism was newly diagnosed and had lasted under 2 months. Patients having uncontrolled infection, another autoimmune disease, pregnancy or lactation were not included. The CDR3 totals 14 residues. V lost 6 bases and J lost 3, with 12 bases in between. Per germline, CDR1 MDHEN and CDR2 SYDVKM.

This clonotype was sampled from a man aged 35 to 55 with Graves' hyperthyroidism that later progressed to Graves' ophthalmopathy. The chain is built from TRBV28 and TRBJ1-5, with a possible D match to TRBD1 (5 bases). Source material: blood. The CDR3 spells CASRAGGTNQPQHF. The CDR3 nucleotides read TGTGCCAGCAGGGCGGGGGGAACCAATCAGCCCCAGCATTTT.